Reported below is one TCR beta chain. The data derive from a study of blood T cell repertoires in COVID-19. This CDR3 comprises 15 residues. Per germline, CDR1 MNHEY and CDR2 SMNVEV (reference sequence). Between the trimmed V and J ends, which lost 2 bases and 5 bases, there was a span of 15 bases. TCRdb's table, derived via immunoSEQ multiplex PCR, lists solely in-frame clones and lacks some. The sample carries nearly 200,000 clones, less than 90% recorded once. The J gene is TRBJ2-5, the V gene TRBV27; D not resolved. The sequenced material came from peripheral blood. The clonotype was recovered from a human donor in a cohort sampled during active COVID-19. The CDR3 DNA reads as TGTGCCAGCAGTTTACGTCCGACTGTCGGGGAGACCCAGTACTTC. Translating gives CASSLRPTVGETQYF.